This T cell receptor beta chain came from a study of read filtering for tumor transcriptome and immune sequencing. Study at large: The cohort had about 16 men and 14 to 15 women aged roughly 40 to 90, mean roughly 66 years.

Study findings and constraints: Single-read clonotypes: approximately 87% of IR-seq clonotypes (roughly 3.2% of reads), 60% to 75% of RNA-seq clonotypes (44.6% of reads).

The library was built from roughly 400 ng RNA with molecular barcoded adaptors for alpha/delta and beta/gamma chains. TCRdb re-called the reads with MiXCR, one entry per CDR3 protein. Among 90,000 or so distinct CDR3 sequences, 20% to 25% were seen once, and the ten largest hold about an eighth. Germline V gene sequence: CDR1 KGHDR, CDR2 SFDVKD. This CDR3 has 13 amino acids. Germline trimming cut 8 bases from V and 9 bases from J; bases unmatched to any gene: 10. A note on this clonotype: Its antigen is currently unknown. A much larger clone differs from this one at a single base, so this may be a read error.

The sample consisted of a population of CD138-negative cells sorted from bone marrow. The sequence came from a donor aged 40 or over with multiple myeloma. The chain couples TRBV24-1 to TRBJ2-5; 8 bases map to TRBD1. CDR3 coding DNA: TGTGCCACCATGATGACAGGGGAGGAGGCCCAGTACTTC. This sequence encodes CATMMTGEEAQYF.